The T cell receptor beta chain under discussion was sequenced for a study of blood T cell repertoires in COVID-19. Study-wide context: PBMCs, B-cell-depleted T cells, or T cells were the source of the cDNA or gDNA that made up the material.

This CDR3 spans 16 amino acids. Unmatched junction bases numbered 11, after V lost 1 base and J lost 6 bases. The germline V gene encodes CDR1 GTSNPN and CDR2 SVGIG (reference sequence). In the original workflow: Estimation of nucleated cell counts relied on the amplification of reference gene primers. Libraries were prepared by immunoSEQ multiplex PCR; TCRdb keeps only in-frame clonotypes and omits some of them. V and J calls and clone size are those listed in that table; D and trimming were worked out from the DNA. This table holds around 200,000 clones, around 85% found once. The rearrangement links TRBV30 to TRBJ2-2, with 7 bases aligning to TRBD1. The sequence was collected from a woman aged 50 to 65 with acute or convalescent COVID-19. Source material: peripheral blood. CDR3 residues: CAWSALQGLGAGELFF. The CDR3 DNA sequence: TGTGCCTGGAGTGCCTTACAGGGGTTGGGGGCCGGGGAGCTGTTTTTT.